The 2 T cell receptor beta chains listed next were all sequenced from one sample in a study of OX40 agonist ivuxolimab in advanced cancers. The method was immunoSEQ multiplex PCR; TCRdb's version includes in-frame clones alone and lacks a portion of them. The data hold 20,000 or so clones, with 90% observed a single time. Sequenced here: CD4+ or CD8+ T cells sorted from blood, sampled in a trial of the OX40 agonist ivuxolimab. Receptor source: an adult with an advanced solid tumor such as melanoma, head and neck, liver or kidney cancer.

The chain joins TRBV5-4 to TRBJ2-7, with 12 nucleotides matching TRBD2. V trimming: 2 bases; J trimming: 7 bases; junction bases outside the gene matches: 4. CDR1 is SGHNT, CDR2 YYREEE, per germline (reference sequence). The CDR3 is made up of 14 amino acids. In nucleotides, the CDR3 is TGTGCCAGCAGCTTCCTAGCGGGAGGGGAAGAGCAGTACTTC. Translation: CASSFLAGGEEQYF.

This clone has just a few counts. At one of its ends the junction is not consistent with the germline gene, which may arise from a read error. The DNA of the CDR3 is TGTGCTAGCAGTCCAGGGCCGAGCTCCTACAATGAGCAGTTCTTC. It codes for CASSPGPSSYNEQFF. This chain uses TRBV7-7 with TRBJ2-1, with a tentative D call TRBD1 (5 bases). This CDR3 comprises 15 residues. Germline V gene data show CDR1 as SSHAT and CDR2 as FNYEAQ (reference sequence).